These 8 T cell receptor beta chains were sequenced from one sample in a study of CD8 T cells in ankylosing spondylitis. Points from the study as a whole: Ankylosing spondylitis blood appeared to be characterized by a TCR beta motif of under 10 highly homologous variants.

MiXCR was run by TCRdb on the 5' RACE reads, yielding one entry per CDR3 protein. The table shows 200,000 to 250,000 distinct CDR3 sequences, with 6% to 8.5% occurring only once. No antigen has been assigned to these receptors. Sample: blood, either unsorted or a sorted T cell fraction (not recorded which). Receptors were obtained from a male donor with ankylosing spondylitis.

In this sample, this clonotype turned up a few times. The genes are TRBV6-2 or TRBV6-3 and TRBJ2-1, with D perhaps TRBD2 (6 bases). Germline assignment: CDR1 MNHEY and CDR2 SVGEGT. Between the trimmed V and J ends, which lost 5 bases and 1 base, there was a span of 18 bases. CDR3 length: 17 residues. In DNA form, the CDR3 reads TGTGCCAGCAGTAACCTACTAGCATATCGTTCCTACAATGAGCAGTTCTTC. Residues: CASSNLLAYRSYNEQFF.

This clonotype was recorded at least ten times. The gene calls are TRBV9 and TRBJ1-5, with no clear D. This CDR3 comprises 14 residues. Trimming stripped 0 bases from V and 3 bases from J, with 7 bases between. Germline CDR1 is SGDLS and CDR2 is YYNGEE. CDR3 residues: CASSVAGYNQPQHF. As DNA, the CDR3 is TGTGCCAGCAGCGTAGCGGGGTACAATCAGCCCCAGCATTTT. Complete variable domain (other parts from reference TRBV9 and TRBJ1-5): DSGVTQTPKHLITATGQRVTLRCSPRSGDLSVYWYQQSLDQGLQFLIQYYNGEERAKGNILERFSAQQFPDLHSELNLSSLELGDSALYFCASSVAGYNQPQHFGDGTRLSIL.

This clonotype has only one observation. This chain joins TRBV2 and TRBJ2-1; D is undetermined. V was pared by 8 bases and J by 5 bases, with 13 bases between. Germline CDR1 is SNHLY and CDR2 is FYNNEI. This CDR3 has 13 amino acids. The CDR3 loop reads CASVGPPHNEQFF. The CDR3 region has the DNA TGTGCCAGCGTCGGGCCCCCCCACAATGAGCAGTTCTTC.

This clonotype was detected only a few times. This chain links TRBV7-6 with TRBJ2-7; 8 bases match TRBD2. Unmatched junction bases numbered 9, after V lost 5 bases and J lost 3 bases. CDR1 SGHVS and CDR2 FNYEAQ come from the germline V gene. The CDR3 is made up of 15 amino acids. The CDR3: CASSPSGSTFYEQYF. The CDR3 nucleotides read TGTGCCAGCAGCCCTAGCGGGTCCACCTTCTACGAGCAGTACTTC.

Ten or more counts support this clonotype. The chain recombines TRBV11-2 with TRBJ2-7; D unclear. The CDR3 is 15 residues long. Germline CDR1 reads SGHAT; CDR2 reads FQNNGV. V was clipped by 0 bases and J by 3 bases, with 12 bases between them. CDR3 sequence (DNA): TGTGCCAGCAGCTTAGACAGACCTGTTTTCTACGAGCAGTACTTC. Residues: CASSLDRPVFYEQYF.

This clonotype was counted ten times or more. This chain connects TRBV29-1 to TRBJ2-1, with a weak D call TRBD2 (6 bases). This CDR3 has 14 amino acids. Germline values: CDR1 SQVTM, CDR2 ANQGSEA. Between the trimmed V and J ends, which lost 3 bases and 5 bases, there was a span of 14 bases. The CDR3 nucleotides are TGCAGCGTTGATGGACTAACGGGAAACAATGAGCAGTTCTTC. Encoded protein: CSVDGLTGNNEQFF.

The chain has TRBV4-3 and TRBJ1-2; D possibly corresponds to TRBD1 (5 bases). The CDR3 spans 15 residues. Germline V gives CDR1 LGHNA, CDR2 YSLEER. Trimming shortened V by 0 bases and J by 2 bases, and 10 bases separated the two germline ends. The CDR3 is CASSQESRVNYGYTF. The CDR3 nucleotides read TGCGCCAGCAGCCAAGAGTCCAGGGTCAACTATGGCTACACCTTC.

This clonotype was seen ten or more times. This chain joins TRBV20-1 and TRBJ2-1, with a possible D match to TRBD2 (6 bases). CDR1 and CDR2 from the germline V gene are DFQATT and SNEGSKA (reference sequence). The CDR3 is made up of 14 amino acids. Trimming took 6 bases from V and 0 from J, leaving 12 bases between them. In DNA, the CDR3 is TGCAGTGCGCGGGGCCCCGGCTCCTACAATGAGCAGTTCTTC. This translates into CSARGPGSYNEQFF.